A single sample gave rise to the 9 T cell receptor beta chains below, sequenced in a study of identical twins. TCRdb re-derived calls from the 5' RACE reads in MiXCR, one entry per CDR3 protein. The data contain 750,000 to 950,000 distinct CDR3 sequences, 9% to 15% of them seen just once; the ten biggest clones take up roughly 1.5%. The same data also went into a second study, on yellow fever vaccine responses in identical twins.

Material: PBMCs. The receptor set was obtained from a young woman in good health.

This clonotype was picked up one time. The rearrangement joins TRBV29-1 to TRBJ2-5, with D unclear. Per the germline V gene, CDR1 is SQVTM and CDR2 is ANQGSEA. The CDR3 spans 13 residues. The DNA for the CDR3 is TGCGGCACCGCCCAACAGATCCAAGAGACCCAGTACTTC. This sequence encodes CGTAQQIQETQYF.

There are many counts of this clonotype. The J gene is TRBJ1-1, the V gene TRBV5-1; 8 bases align to TRBD1. The germline V gene has CDR1 SGHRS and CDR2 YFSETQ. CDR3 length: 14 amino acids. V was clipped by 4 bases and J by 2 bases; unmatched bases: 4. Here the CDR3 DNA reads TGCGCCAGCAGCATAGACAGGGGTAACACTGAAGCTTTCTTT. This sequence encodes CASSIDRGNTEAFF.

This clonotype was counted between two and nine times. V and J are TRBV12-3 or TRBV12-4 and TRBJ2-2, with a tentative D call TRBD2 (6 bases). The CDR3 runs 16 residues. V dropped 0 bases and J dropped 3 bases, with 11 bases sitting between them. As DNA, the CDR3 is TGTGCCAGCAGTTTAGCAGGAGGGTTCTACACCGGGGAGCTGTTTTTT. This translates into CASSLAGGFYTGELFF.

This clonotype was counted at least ten times. CDR3 in amino acids: CASSLLGHGAQYF. The CDR3 DNA reads TGTGCCAGCAGTCTCTTAGGCCACGGTGCGCAGTATTTT. V is TRBV12-3 or TRBV12-4 and J is TRBJ2-3; D gene uncertain. V was pared by 5 bases and J by 10 bases, with 16 bases between. CDR3 length: 13 residues.

This clonotype has just a few counts. The chain couples TRBV5-5 to TRBJ2-7, with 10 bases aligning to TRBD1. Germline V gene lookup returns CDR1 SGHKS and CDR2 YYEKEE (reference sequence). With 4 bases clipped from V and 1 base from J, the junction kept 5 bases outside the gene matches. CDR3 length: 15 residues. CDR3 sequence (DNA): TGTGCCAGCAGCGCCGGGACAGGGGAATCCTACGAGCAGTACGTC. Its translation: CASSAGTGESYEQYV.

The chain is built from TRBV7-9 and TRBJ1-1; the D gene is possibly TRBD1 (6 bases). Germline lookup yields CDR1 SEHNR and CDR2 FQNEAQ (reference sequence). This CDR3 has 14 amino acids. V lost 3 bases to trimming and J lost 4 bases, with 12 bases between them. For the CDR3, the DNA is TGTGCCAGCAGCTTGGGGGCTGCCGTCACTGAAGCTTTCTTT. It yields the protein CASSLGAAVTEAFF.

This clonotype occurred a few times. The chain has TRBV5-1 and TRBJ2-2; 11 bases are a match to TRBD2. CDR1 is SGHRS, CDR2 YFSETQ, per germline. J gave up 0 bases and V 4 bases, and 5 bases lay outside the gene matches. CDR3 length: 17 residues. The CDR3 reads CASSPRLAGTNTGELFF. CDR3 bases: TGCGCCAGCAGCCCAAGACTAGCGGGGACGAACACCGGGGAGCTGTTTTTT. The full variable domain, rest sourced from reference TRBV5-1 and TRBJ2-2, is KAGVTQTPRYLIKTRGQQVTLSCSPISGHRSVSWYQQTPGQGLQFLFEYFSETQRNKGNFPGRFSGRQFSNSRSEMNVSTLELGDSALYLCASSPRLAGTNTGELFFGEGSRLTVL.

This chain uses TRBV20-1 with TRBJ2-1; TRBD2 matches 12 bases. V was pared by 4 bases and J by 4 bases, with 2 bases of the junction left unmatched. CDR1 is DFQATT, CDR2 SNEGSKA, per germline (reference sequence). The CDR3 runs 14 residues. The DNA for the CDR3 is TGCAGTGCTATCCTAGCGGGGGGGTACAATGAGCAGTTCTTC. This encodes CSAILAGGYNEQFF.

The chain combines TRBV20-1 with TRBJ2-1; TRBD2 matches at 15 bases. The trim removed 1 base at V and 9 bases at J, leaving 4 bases unmatched. The CDR3 consists of 15 residues. Germline V gives CDR1 DFQATT, CDR2 SNEGSKA (reference sequence). The chain's CDR3 is CSARAGTSGRLEQFF. In DNA, the CDR3 is TGCAGTGCTAGAGCCGGGACTAGCGGGAGGCTTGAGCAGTTCTTC.